This T cell receptor beta chain was retrieved from a study of regulatory T cells in long-lasting Graves disease. The study's findings and limits: TRBV28, TRBJ1-2 and TRBJ2-5 were favored in persistent disease. Peripheral blood alone, not thyroid tissue, underwent study.

This clonotype was detected many times. Its antigen is not known. The time point is: newly diagnosed GD, antithyroid drugs for less than 3 months. PBMC RNA served as the TCR library source. CDR3 size: 13 residues. Per the germline V gene, CDR1 is SGHNT and CDR2 is YENEEA. V was pared by 8 bases and J by 2 bases, with 12 bases between. With iRepertoire HTBI primers and Arm-PCR of CDR3 regions, TCR beta libraries were built. Authors' analysis steps: Taken together, the samples had roughly 56 TRBV and more than twelve TRBJ segments identified. TCRdb recomputed calls from the multiplex PCR reads with MiXCR, one row per CDR3 protein. Here the V and J calls rest on TCRdb's processing, not on the authors' analysis. Counted here are 200,000 to 250,000 distinct CDR3 sequences, about 16% occurring once; the ten biggest clones make up over 20%.

The J gene is TRBJ1-2, the V gene TRBV11-3; D gene uncertain. Sample: peripheral blood mononuclear cells (PBMCs), taken at new diagnosis, from a patient treated with antithyroid drugs. This clonotype was sampled from a female donor with Graves disease. As DNA, the CDR3 is TGTGCCAGCCGCAGAGGGTCCAACTATGGCTACACCTTC. Protein product: CASRRGSNYGYTF.